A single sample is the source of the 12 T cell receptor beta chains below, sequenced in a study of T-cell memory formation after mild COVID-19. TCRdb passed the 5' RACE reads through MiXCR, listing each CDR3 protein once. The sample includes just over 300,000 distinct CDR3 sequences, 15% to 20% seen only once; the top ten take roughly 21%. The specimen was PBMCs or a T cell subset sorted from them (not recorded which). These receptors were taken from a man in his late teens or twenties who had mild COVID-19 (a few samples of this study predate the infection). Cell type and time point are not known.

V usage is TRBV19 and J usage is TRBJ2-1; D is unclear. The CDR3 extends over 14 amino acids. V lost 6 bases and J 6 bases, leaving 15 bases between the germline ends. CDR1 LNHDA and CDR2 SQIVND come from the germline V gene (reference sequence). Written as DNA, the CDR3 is TGTGCCAGTAGCGTCGGGCCCCCGTCCAATGAGCAGTTCTTC. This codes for CASSVGPPSNEQFF.

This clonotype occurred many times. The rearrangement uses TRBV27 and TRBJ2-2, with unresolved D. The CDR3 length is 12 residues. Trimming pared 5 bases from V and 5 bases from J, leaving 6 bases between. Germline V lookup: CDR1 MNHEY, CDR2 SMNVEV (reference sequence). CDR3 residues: CASSLPTGELFF. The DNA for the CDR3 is TGTGCCAGCAGTCTCCCTACCGGGGAGCTGTTTTTT.

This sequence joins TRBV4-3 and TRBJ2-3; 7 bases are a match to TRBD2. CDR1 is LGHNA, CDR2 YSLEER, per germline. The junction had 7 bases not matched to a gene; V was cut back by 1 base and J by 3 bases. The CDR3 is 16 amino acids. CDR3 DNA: TGCGCCAGCAGCCAAGTCTTAGGACTAGTTACAGATACGCAGTATTTT. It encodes CASSQVLGLVTDTQYF.

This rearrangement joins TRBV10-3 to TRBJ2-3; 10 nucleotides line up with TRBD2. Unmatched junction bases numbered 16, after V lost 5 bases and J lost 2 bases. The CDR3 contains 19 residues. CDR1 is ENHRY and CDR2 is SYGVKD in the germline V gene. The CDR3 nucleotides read TGTGCCATCAGTCAAAGTCGGGTAGCGGGGGGCAGATACACAGATACGCAGTATTTT. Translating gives CAISQSRVAGGRYTDTQYF.

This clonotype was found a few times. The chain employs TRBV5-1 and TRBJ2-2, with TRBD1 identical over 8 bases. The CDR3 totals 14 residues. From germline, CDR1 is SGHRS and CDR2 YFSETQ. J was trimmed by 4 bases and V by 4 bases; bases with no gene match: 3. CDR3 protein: CASSEGQGTGELFF. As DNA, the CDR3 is TGCGCCAGCAGCGAAGGACAGGGCACCGGGGAGCTGTTTTTT.

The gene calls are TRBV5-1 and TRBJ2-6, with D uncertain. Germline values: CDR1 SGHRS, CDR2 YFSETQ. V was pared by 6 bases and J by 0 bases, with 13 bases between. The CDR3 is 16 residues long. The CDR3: CASTSLLGSGANVLTF. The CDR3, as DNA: TGCGCCAGCACAAGCCTTCTGGGCTCTGGGGCCAACGTCCTGACTTTC. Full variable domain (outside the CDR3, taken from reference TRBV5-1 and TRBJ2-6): KAGVTQTPRYLIKTRGQQVTLSCSPISGHRSVSWYQQTPGQGLQFLFEYFSETQRNKGNFPGRFSGRQFSNSRSEMNVSTLELGDSALYLCASTSLLGSGANVLTFGAGSRLTVL.

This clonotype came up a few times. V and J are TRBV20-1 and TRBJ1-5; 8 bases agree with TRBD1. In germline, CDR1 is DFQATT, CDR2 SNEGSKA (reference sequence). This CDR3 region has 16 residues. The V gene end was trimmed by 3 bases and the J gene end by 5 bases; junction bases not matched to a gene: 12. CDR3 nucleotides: TGCAGTGCTAGGCTTATTCTCGGACAGGGTTATCAGCCCCAGCATTTT. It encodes CSARLILGQGYQPQHF.

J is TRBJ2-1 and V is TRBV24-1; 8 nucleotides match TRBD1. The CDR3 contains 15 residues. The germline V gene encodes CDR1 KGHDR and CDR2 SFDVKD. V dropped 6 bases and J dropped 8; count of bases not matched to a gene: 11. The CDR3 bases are TGTGCCACCAGTCAAGGACAGGGCCTGGGTGATGAGCAGTTCTTC. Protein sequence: CATSQGQGLGDEQFF.

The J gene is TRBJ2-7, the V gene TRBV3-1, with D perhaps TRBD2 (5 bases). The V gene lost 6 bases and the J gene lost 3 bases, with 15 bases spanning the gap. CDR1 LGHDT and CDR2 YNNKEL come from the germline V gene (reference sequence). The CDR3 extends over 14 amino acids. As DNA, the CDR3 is TGTGCCAGCAGTCTGGTCTCCGGGAACTACGAGCAGTACTTC. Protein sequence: CASSLVSGNYEQYF.

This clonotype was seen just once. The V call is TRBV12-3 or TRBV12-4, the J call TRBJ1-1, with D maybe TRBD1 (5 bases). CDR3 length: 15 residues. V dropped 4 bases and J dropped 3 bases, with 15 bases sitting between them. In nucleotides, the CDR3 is TGTGCCAGCAGTTCCCGACAGTCCTTGCACACTGAAGCTTTCTTT. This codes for CASSSRQSLHTEAFF.

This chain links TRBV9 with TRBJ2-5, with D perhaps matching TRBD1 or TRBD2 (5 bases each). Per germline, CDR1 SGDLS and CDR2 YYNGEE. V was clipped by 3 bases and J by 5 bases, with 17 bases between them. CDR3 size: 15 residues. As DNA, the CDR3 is TGTGCCAGCAGCGCCTTTGGGACCCCTGTTGAGACCCAGTACTTC. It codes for CASSAFGTPVETQYF.

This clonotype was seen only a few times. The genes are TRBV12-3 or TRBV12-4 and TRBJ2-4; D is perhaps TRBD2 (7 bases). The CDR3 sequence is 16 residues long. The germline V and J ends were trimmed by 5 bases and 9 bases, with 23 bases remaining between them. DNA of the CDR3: TGTGCCAGCAGTGGGGAAGGGAGGGGGAGGAGAGGCATTCAGTACTTC. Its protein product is CASSGEGRGRRGIQYF.